Listed below are T cell receptor beta chains from one sample, sequenced in a study of T cell repertoires in ileal Crohn's disease. Libraries were prepared by immunoSEQ multiplex PCR; TCRdb keeps only in-frame clonotypes and omits some of them. The sample lists thousands of clones, less than 70% occurring once. Specimen: ileal tissue. These receptors all stem from an adult with Crohn's disease. The CDR3 runs from the conserved cysteine through the conserved F or W. Fields, in order: CDR3 protein, CDR3 DNA, J gene, clone size, D gene, V gene. The D gene is left open where the match is weak. Clone size appears in some rows only: once, few, many, or a class for an expanded clone.

CSVEVSGTGGLQYF,TGCAGCGTTGAGGTCTCCGGGACAGGGGGTTTGCAGTACTTC,TRBJ2-7,.,TRBD1,TRBV29-1
CASSKDNQETQYF,TGCGCCAGCAGTAAGGACAACCAAGAGACCCAGTACTTC,TRBJ2-5,.,.,TRBV5-1
CASSTGTSGILYF,TGTGCCAGCAGTACCGGGACTAGCGGGATTTTGTATTTT,TRBJ2-3,.,TRBD2,TRBV6-5
CASSYGGGNQPQHF,TGTGCCAGCAGCTACGGGGGAGGCAATCAGCCCCAGCATTTT,TRBJ1-5,.,.,TRBV7-9
CASSLSGTSGGRLFLRGTQYF,TGTGCCAGCAGTTTATCAGGGACTAGCGGGGGTCGACTCTTCCTAAGGGGTACGCAGTATTTT,TRBJ2-3,.,TRBD2,TRBV27
CASSQDGGNYGYTF,TGCGCCAGCAGCCAAGATGGGGGGAACTATGGCTACACCTTC,TRBJ1-2,.,.,TRBV4-3
CASSLGVAAGEQYF,TGTGCCAGCAGCTTAGGGGTAGCGGCAGGTGAGCAGTACTTC,TRBJ2-7,few,.,TRBV5-4
CSSGGSYNEQFF,TGTTCTAGCGGGGGATCCTACAATGAGCAGTTCTTC,TRBJ2-1,few,TRBD2,TRBV7-2
CATLGERGFEQYF,TGTGCCACCCTGGGAGAGCGGGGTTTCGAGCAGTACTTC,TRBJ2-7,few,TRBD2,TRBV10-3
CASSERELAGNTIYF,TGTGCCAGCAGTGAAAGGGAGCTGGCCGGAAACACCATATATTTT,TRBJ1-3,.,.,TRBV2
CASGAGTGNVYEQYF,TGTGCCAGCGGAGCCGGGACAGGGAATGTCTACGAGCAGTACTTC,TRBJ2-7,once,TRBD1,TRBV7-6
CASSLSGGLGQPQHF,TGTGCCAGCAGTTTATCAGGGGGCCTAGGTCAGCCCCAGCATTTT,TRBJ1-5,once,TRBD1,TRBV27
CSVEYRTGALYGYTF,TGCAGCGTCGAGTACCGGACAGGGGCCCTCTATGGCTACACCTTC,TRBJ1-2,few,TRBD1,TRBV29-1
CASSYDLADEQFF,TGTGCCAGCAGTTACGACCTAGCGGATGAGCAGTTCTTC,TRBJ2-1,.,TRBD2,TRBV6-5
CASSLTGAGYDKNIQYF,TGTGCCAGCAGCTTAACAGGGGCGGGGTATGACAAAAACATTCAGTACTTC,TRBJ2-4,.,.,TRBV7-9
CAISESNQGGGYTF,TGTGCCATCAGTGAGTCGAACCAGGGAGGTGGCTACACCTTC,TRBJ1-2,.,.,TRBV10-3
CASSYPQVGGEQETQYF,TGTGCCAGCAGCTATCCCCAAGTGGGGGGGGAGCAAGAGACCCAGTACTTC,TRBJ2-5,.,TRBD2,TRBV5-4
CASSEGQGAGGNTIYF,TGTGCCAGCAGCGAGGGACAGGGGGCAGGGGGAAACACCATATATTTT,TRBJ1-3,.,TRBD1,TRBV9
CSVPASGDNEQFF,TGCAGCGTGCCGGCTAGCGGGGACAATGAGCAGTTCTTC,TRBJ2-1,.,TRBD2,TRBV29-1
CASSLAGGDYNEQFF,TGTGCCAGCAGTTTAGCGGGGGGGGACTACAATGAGCAGTTCTTC,TRBJ2-1,.,TRBD2,TRBV27
CASSLMGLAGEQFF,TGTGCCAGCAGCCTTATGGGACTAGCAGGTGAGCAGTTCTTC,TRBJ2-1,few,TRBD2,TRBV5-6
CASTSSGDNYGYTF,TGCGCCAGCACTTCATCGGGGGACAACTATGGCTACACCTTC,TRBJ1-2,few,.,TRBV23-1
CASSTPGANEKLFF,TGTGCCAGTAGTACGCCAGGGGCTAATGAAAAACTGTTTTTT,TRBJ1-4,.,.,TRBV19
CASSLEQSFQGYTF,TGTGCCAGCAGCTTAGAACAGTCTTTCCAGGGCTACACCTTC,TRBJ1-2,.,.,TRBV7-9
CASSAPRGLSYGYTF,TGTGCCAGCAGTGCACCCAGGGGGCTTTCTTATGGCTACACCTTC,TRBJ1-2,.,TRBD1,TRBV6-1